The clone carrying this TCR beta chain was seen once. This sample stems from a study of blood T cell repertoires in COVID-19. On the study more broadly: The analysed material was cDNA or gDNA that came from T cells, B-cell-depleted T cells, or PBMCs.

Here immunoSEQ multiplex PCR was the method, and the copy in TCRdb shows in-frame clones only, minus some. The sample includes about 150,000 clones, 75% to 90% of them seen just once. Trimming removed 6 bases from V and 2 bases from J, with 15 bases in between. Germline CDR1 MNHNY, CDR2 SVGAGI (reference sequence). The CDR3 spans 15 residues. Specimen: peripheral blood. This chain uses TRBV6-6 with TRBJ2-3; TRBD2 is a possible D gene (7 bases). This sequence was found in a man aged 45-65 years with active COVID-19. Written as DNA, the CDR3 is TGTGCCAGCAGATACGGCGGGGGCCCCACAGATACGCAGTATTTT. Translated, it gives CASRYGGGPTDTQYF.